The rows below give T cell receptor beta chains drawn from one sample of a study of CD8 T cells in Susac syndrome. TCRdb reprocessed the immunoSEQ multiplex PCR reads via MiXCR and lists one record per CDR3 protein. The data show 250,000 to 300,000 distinct CDR3 sequences, 75% to 85% seen once. The sample comprised CD8+ T cells from PBMCs. The receptors come from a human donor with multiple sclerosis. CDR3s include the opening cysteine and the closing phenylalanine or tryptophan. Clone size is shown for a subset of rows, as once, few, many or a class of expanded clone.

v_call clone_size cdr3_aa
TRBV7-9 . CASSLAGELEQYF
TRBV5-1 . CASSSWTGSTDTQYF
TRBV7-9 . CASSLVSGGYNEQFF
TRBV19 . CASSTGDPQETQYF
TRBV4-1 . CASSQSKTGTAQETQYF
TRBV6-5 . CASSYSLAGGKFF
TRBV9 . CASSVTPDRGTDTQYF
TRBV12-3/TRBV12-4 . CASSDRSNTEAFF
TRBV5-6 . CASSFFVGGNTEAFF
TRBV10-2 . CASSETGKNIQYF
TRBV7-6 once CASSSPGEGRGANVLTF
TRBV11-2 . CASSLGTGGFTSYEQYF
TRBV28 . CASSSVGGTEAFF
TRBV28 once CASSSPDRPNQPQHF
TRBV7-9 . CASSLAGREERDGYTF
TRBV30 . CAWSLLAGEDYEQYF
TRBV7-9 . CASSLATDYGYTF
TRBV7-9 . CASSSGLAGGRDEQFF
TRBV4-3 . CASSQDGQPTDTQYF
TRBV28 . CASSLSVGADTQYF
TRBV6-6 . CASTSGTGVTEAFF
TRBV7-9 . CASSSRDRLYQETQYF
TRBV27 . CASRVDRGINYGYTF
TRBV5-4 once CASSFHQGAIDNEQFF
TRBV20-1 . CSAREREGHAADTQYF
TRBV7-3 . CASSLTWGNTEAFF
TRBV20-1 once CSAPPSGSSYEQYF
TRBV19 . CASSIDLEVEQFF
TRBV28 . CASSFPSWTVRDQPQHF
TRBV6-2/TRBV6-3 once CASSYSRGLDNQPQHF
TRBV28 . CASSFSAVEDSRQYEAFF
TRBV9 . CASSVDSSGYTDTQYF
TRBV13 . CASSRDYPTYEQYF
TRBV29-1 . CSVYDRVYGYTF
TRBV11-2 . CASSLMGTDTQYF
TRBV6-5 . CASEAGNTEAFF
TRBV6-5 once CASSYLAGGSTDTQYF
TRBV7-9 . CASSSARLAKGTDTQYF
TRBV6-5 . CASSYHLHREQFF
TRBV4-3 . CASSLGMVGSYGYTF